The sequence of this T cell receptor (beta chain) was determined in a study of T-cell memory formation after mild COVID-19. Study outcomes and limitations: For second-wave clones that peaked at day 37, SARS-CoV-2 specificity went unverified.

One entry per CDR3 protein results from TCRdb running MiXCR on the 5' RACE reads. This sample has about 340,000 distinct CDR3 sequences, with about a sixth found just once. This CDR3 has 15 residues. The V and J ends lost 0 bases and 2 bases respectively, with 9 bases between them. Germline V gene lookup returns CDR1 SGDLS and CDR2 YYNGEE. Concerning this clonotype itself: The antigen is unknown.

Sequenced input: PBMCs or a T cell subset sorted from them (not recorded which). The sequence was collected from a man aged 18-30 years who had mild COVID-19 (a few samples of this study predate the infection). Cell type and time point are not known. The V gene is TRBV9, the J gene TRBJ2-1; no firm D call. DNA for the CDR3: TGTGCCAGCAGCGTAGATCCCAGACCCTACAATGAGCAGTTCTTC. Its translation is CASSVDPRPYNEQFF.